This T cell receptor beta chain was recorded in a study of response to subunit inactivated influenza vaccine. The CDR3 spans 16 residues. The ends lost 1 base at V and 3 bases at J; junction bases unmatched: 3. CDR1 and CDR2 (germline): LNHNV, YYDKDF (reference sequence). This clonotype was picked up many times. No antigen is known for it. Broader study findings: Each seasonal flu vaccination may recruit only limited new T cells, authors suggested.

TCRdb fed the RT-PCR reads into MiXCR, producing one record per CDR3 protein. This sample yields about 500,000 distinct CDR3 sequences, of which under 8.5% are seen a single time; around 12% belongs to the top ten. Sequenced material: PBMCs from blood, taken around 2 years after vaccination. The TCR was taken from a man aged 50-75 years who received an inactivated influenza vaccine. The V gene is TRBV15, the J gene TRBJ2-3; 11 nucleotides agree with TRBD2. The CDR3 reads CATSRGLAGLTDTQYF. The CDR3 nucleotides are TGTGCCACCAGCAGAGGACTAGCGGGGCTGACAGATACGCAGTATTTT.